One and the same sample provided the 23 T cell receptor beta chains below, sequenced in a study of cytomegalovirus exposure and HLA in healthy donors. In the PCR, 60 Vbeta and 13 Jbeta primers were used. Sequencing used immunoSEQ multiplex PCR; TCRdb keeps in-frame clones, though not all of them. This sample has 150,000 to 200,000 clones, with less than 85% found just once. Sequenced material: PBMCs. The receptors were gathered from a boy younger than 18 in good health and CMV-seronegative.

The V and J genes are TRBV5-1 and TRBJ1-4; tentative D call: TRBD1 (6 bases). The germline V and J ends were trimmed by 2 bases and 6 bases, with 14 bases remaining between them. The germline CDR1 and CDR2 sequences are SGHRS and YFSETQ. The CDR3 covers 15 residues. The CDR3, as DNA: TGCGCCAGCAGCTTAACAGGGCAAAGGGATGAAAAACTGTTTTTT. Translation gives CASSLTGQRDEKLFF.

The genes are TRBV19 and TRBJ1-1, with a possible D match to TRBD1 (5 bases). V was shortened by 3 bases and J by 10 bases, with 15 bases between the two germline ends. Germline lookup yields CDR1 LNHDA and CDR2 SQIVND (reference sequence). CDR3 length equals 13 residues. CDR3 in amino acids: CASSIGGRGLAFF. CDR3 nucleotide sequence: TGTGCCAGTAGTATTGGGGGGAGGGGACTAGCTTTCTTT.

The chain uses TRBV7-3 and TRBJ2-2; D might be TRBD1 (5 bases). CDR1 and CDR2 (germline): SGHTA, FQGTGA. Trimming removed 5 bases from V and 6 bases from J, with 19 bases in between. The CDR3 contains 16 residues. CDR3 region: CASSPRVGAGAGELFF. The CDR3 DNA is TGTGCCAGCAGCCCCCGGGTAGGGGCTGGGGCCGGGGAGCTGTTTTTT.

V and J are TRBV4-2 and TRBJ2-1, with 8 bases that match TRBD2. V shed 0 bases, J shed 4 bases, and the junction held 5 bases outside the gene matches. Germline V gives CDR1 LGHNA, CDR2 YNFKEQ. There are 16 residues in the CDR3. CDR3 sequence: CASSQDLRGGYNEQFF. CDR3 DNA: TGTGCCAGCAGCCAAGATCTACGGGGGGGGTACAATGAGCAGTTCTTC.

This CDR3 reads CASSPPPGTAIHEQYF. CDR3 in DNA: TGTGCCAGCAGCCCACCCCCCGGGACAGCGATCCACGAGCAGTACTTC. The V and J genes are TRBV11-2 and TRBJ2-5, with 7 bases fitting TRBD1. Near its end, the DNA agrees better with TRBJ2-7, so the J call may be wrong. The CDR3 consists of 16 residues. CDR1 and CDR2 from the germline V gene are SGHAT and FQNNGV.

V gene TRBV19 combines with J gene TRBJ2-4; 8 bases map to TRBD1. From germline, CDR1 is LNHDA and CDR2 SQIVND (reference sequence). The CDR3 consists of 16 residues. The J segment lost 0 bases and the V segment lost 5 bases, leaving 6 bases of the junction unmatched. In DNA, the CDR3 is TGTGCCAGTAGTCCTGGACAGGGTCTAGCCAAAAACATTCAGTACTTC. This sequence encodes CASSPGQGLAKNIQYF.

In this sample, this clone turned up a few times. The CDR3 DNA is TGTGCCTGGAGTGTACTGGCGGAGGGAACATCTAACTATGGCTACACCTTC. It translates to CAWSVLAEGTSNYGYTF. The gene calls are TRBV30 and TRBJ1-2; D is unresolved. CDR1 and CDR2 from the germline V gene are GTSNPN and SVGIG (reference sequence). This CDR3 has 17 residues. The ends were cut back, 0 bases at V and 0 bases at J, with 17 bases in the middle.

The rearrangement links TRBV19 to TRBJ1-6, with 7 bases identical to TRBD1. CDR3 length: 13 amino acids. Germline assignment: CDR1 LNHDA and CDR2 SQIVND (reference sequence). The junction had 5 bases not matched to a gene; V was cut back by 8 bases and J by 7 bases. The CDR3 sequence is CASSLQGNSPLHF. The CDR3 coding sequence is TGTGCCAGTTCTCTACAGGGGAATTCACCCCTCCACTTT.

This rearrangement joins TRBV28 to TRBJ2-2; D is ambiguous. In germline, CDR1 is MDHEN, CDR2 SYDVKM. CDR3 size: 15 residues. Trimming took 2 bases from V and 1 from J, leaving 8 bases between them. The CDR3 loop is CASSLVPRNTGELFF. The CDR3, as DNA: TGTGCCAGCAGTTTAGTCCCCAGGAACACCGGGGAGCTGTTTTTT.

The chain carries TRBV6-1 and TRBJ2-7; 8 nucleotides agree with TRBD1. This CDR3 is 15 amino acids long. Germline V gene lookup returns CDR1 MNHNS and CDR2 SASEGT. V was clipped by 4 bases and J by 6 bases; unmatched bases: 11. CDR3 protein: CASSGITDRAIEQYF. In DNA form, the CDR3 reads TGTGCCAGCAGTGGAATAACGGACAGGGCCATCGAGCAGTACTTC.

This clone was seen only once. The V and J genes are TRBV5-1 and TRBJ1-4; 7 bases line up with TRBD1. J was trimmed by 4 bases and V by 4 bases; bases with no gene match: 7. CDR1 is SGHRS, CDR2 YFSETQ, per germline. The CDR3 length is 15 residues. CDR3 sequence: CASSPGDSRNEKLFF. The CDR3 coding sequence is TGCGCCAGCAGCCCAGGGGACAGCCGTAATGAAAAACTGTTTTTT.

Here the CDR3 DNA reads TGTGCCAGCAGCTTAGAAACAGGGGCTAACTATGGCTACACCTTC. Its protein product is CASSLETGANYGYTF. J is TRBJ1-2 and V is TRBV7-2; 7 bases align to TRBD1. Trimming removed 1 base from V and 0 bases from J; junction bases left unmatched: 2. CDR3 size: 15 residues. The germline V gene encodes CDR1 SGHTA and CDR2 FQGNSA.

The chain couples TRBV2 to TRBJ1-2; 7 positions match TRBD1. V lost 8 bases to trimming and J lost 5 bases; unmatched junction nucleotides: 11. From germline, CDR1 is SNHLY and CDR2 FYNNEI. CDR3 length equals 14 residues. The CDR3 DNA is TGTGCCAGCCAAAAGAGGGACAGCGTTTATGGCTACACCTTC. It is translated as CASQKRDSVYGYTF. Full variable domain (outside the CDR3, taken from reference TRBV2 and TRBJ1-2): EPEVTQTPSHQVTQMGQEVILRCVPISNHLYFYWYRQILGQKVEFLVSFYNNEISEKSEIFDDQFSVERPDGSNFTLKIRSTKLEDSAMYFCASQKRDSVYGYTFGSGTRLTVV.

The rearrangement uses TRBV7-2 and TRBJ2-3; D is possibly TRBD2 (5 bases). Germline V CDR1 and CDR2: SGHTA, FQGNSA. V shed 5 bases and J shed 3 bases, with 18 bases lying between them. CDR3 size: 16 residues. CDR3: CASSPSRSGSTDTQYF. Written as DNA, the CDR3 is TGTGCCAGCAGCCCCTCCCGTTCGGGGTCAACAGATACGCAGTATTTT.

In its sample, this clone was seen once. The CDR3 region is CATSRIKGPTDQPQHF. The CDR3, as DNA: TGTGCCACCAGCAGAATCAAGGGGCCTACGGATCAGCCCCAGCATTTT. V is TRBV15 and J is TRBJ1-5; D is perhaps TRBD1 (5 bases). CDR1 is LNHNV, CDR2 YYDKDF, per germline (reference sequence). Trimming pared 2 bases from V and 5 bases from J, leaving 16 bases between. This CDR3 has 16 residues.

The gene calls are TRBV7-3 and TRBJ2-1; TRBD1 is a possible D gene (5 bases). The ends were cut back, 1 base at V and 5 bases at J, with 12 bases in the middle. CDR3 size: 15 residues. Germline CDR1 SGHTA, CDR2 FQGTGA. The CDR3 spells CASSLKLGLHNEQFF. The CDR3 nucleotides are TGTGCCAGCAGCTTAAAGCTGGGGCTCCACAATGAGCAGTTCTTC.

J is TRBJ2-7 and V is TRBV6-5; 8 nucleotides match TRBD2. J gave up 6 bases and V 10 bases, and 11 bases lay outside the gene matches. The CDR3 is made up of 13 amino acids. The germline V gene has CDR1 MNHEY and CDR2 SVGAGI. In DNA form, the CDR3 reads TGTGCCACGTCCGGGGGGGCCTTCCTCGAGCAGTACTTC. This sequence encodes CATSGGAFLEQYF.

The CDR3 nucleotides are TGTGCCAGCTCCGCTGGGGGGTTCCCCTACGAGCAGTACTTC. Its protein is CASSAGGFPYEQYF. The V and J genes are TRBV9 and TRBJ2-7; possible D gene TRBD2, 6 bases. The V gene lost 7 bases and the J gene lost 2 bases, with 16 bases spanning the gap. The germline gives CDR1 SGDLS, CDR2 YYNGEE. This CDR3 comprises 14 residues.

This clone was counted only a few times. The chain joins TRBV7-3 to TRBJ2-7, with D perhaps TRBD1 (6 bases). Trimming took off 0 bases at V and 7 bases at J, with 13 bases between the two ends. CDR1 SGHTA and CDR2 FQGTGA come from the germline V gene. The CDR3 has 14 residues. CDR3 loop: CASSLTVGAQEQYF. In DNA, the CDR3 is TGTGCCAGCAGCTTAACAGTGGGGGCTCAAGAGCAGTACTTC.

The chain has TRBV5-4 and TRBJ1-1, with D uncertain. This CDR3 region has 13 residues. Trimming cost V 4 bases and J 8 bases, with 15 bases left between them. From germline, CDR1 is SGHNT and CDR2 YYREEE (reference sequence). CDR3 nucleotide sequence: TGTGCCAGCAGCCGATTAGGACCGGGGGAAGCTTTCTTT. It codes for CASSRLGPGEAFF.

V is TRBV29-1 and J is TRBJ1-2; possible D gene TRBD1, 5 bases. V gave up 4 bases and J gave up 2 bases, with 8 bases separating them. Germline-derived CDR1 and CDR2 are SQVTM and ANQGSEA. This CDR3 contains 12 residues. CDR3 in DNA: TGCAGCGTTGCAGCAGGGAACTATGGCTACACCTTC. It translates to CSVAAGNYGYTF.

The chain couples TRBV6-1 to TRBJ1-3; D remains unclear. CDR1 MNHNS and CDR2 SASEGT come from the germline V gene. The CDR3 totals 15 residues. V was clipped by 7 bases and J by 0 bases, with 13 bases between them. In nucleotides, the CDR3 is TGTGCCAGCATTCGGTCACTGGTCTCTGGAAACACCATATATTTT. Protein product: CASIRSLVSGNTIYF.

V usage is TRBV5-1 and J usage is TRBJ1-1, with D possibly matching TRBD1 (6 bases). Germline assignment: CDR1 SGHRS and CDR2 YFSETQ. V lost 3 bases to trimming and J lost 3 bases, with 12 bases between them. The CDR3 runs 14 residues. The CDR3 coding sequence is TGCGCCAGCAGCTCCATCCGACAGGACACTGAAGCTTTCTTT. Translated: CASSSIRQDTEAFF.